These 25 T cell receptor beta chains were sequenced from one sample in a study of tumor and adjacent non-tumor tissue in lung cancer. The template was RNA from unsorted bulk tissue. TCRbeta libraries were built with three rounds of nested PCR, modified from ARM-PCR. TCRdb re-analysed the multiplex PCR reads in MiXCR, keeping a single row per CDR3 protein. The table includes around 140,000 distinct CDR3 sequences, about 71% detected once. Specimen: lung tumor tissue. Every receptor here comes from a man in his 60s with small cell lung cancer.

Concerning this clonotype itself: The missing conserved phenylalanine or tryptophan at the end of this CDR3 makes a read error likely. This chain uses TRBV6-1 with TRBJ2-7, with TRBD2 as a possible D gene (5 bases). The germline V gene has CDR1 MNHNS and CDR2 SASEGT. The length of the CDR3 is 12 residues. For the CDR3, the DNA is TGCGCCAGCAGCAGTGTCGGGGACGAGCAGTACCTC. This sequence encodes CASSSVGDEQYL.

For this clonotype: Sequence at one end of the junction differs from germline and may be a read error. This chain joins TRBV20-1 and TRBJ2-5, with D perhaps being TRBD1 or TRBD2 (5 bases each). The CDR3 runs 15 residues. In germline, CDR1 is DFQATT, CDR2 SNEGSKA (reference sequence). The DNA for the CDR3 is TGCAGTGCTAGAGATTCTAACAGGTTCGGGGAGATCCAGTACTTC. This codes for CSARDSNRFGEIQYF.

The chain employs TRBV6-1 and TRBJ2-1, with no clear D. This CDR3 contains 11 residues. V was trimmed by 6 bases and J by 8 bases, leaving 8 bases between them. Looked up from germline, CDR1 is MNHNS and CDR2 is SASEGT. CDR3 region: CASRDRYEQFF. In DNA, the CDR3 is TGTGCCAGCAGGGATAGGTATGAGCAGTTCTTC.

This chain links TRBV20-1 with TRBJ2-5, with TRBD1 matching 7 bases. The germline CDR1 and CDR2 sequences are DFQATT and SNEGSKA (reference sequence). The ends lost 6 bases at V and 2 bases at J; junction bases unmatched: 9. There are 14 residues in the CDR3. CDR3 nucleotide sequence: TGCAGTGCGGGGAGACAGGGAAGGCAAGAGACCCAGTACTTC. Its protein product is CSAGRQGRQETQYF.

With respect to this clonotype: A much larger clone is a single base away; this may be a read error. The V and J genes are TRBV10-3 and TRBJ2-3, with 8 bases aligning to TRBD2. This CDR3 comprises 16 residues. Germline V lookup: CDR1 ENHRY, CDR2 SYGVKD. Germline trimming cut 10 bases from V and 6 bases from J; bases unmatched to any gene: 18. For the CDR3, the DNA is TGTGCCACCGCAGTAGGGACTAGGGGGAGTGGGGATACGCAGTATTTT. Its translation is CATAVGTRGSGDTQYF.

To note about this clonotype: A much bigger clone sits one base away, suggesting this may be a read error. This chain uses TRBV6-2 or TRBV6-3 with TRBJ1-5; no definite D call. The J call is in doubt because the DNA end fits TRBJ2-3 better. CDR3 length: 15 amino acids. Germline CDR1 reads MNHEY; CDR2 reads SVGEGT. The CDR3 is CASTTGAINNQPQYF. CDR3 nucleotide sequence: TGTGCCAGCACCACGGGCGCAATTAACAATCAGCCCCAGTATTTT.

There are many counts of this clonotype. The chain recombines TRBV11-2 with TRBJ2-2, with TRBD1 as a possible D gene (5 bases). V dropped 2 bases and J dropped 3 bases, with 13 bases sitting between them. The V gene's germline CDR1 is SGHAT and CDR2 FQNNGV. The CDR3 consists of 16 residues. The CDR3 bases are TGTGCCAGCAGCTTACAGGGAAAACGGCACACCGGGGAGCTGTTTTTT. Its translation: CASSLQGKRHTGELFF.

Concerning this clonotype: One end of the junction is discordant with germline, which a read error may explain. The chain has TRBV11-3 and TRBJ2-3, with 9 bases identical to TRBD2. CDR1 and CDR2 from the germline V gene are SGHNT and YENEEA. CDR3 size: 16 residues. CDR3 sequence (DNA): TGTGCCAGTAGCTTAGGTAGCGGGAGATCCACAGGTACGCAGTATTTT. Translated: CASSLGSGRSTGTQYF.

For this clonotype: One end of the junction is discordant with germline, which a read error may explain. This chain joins TRBV7-9 and TRBJ1-5; TRBD1 matches 7 bases. This CDR3 spans 13 amino acids. CDR1 is SEHNR and CDR2 is FQNEAQ in the germline V gene (reference sequence). This CDR3 is CASSFTQGQLQHF. In nucleotides, the CDR3 is TGTGCCAGCAGCTTCACACAGGGGCAGCTCCAGCATTTT.

CDR3 nucleotides: TGCGCCAGCAGCCGAGTTAGGGGGAAAGGCGGGACCATATACAATGAGCAGTTCTTC. This codes for CASSRVRGKGGTIYNEQFF. The chain combines TRBV4-1 with TRBJ2-1; TRBD1 or TRBD2 may be the D gene (6 bases each). V gave up 4 bases and J gave up 4 bases, with 26 bases separating them. This CDR3 contains 19 residues. Germline CDR1 and CDR2: MGHRA and YSYEKL.

Of note for this clonotype: With a much larger clone just one base away, this may be a read error. This chain uses TRBV6-5 with TRBJ2-1, with 10 bases aligning to TRBD2. Germline CDR1 reads MNHEY; CDR2 reads SVGAGI. The CDR3 spans 17 residues. Here the CDR3 reads CASSYARSGRADNDQFF. For the CDR3, the DNA is TGTGCCAGCAGTTACGCCAGAAGCGGGAGGGCCGACAATGACCAGTTCTTC.

This chain uses TRBV11-2 with TRBJ2-1; D might be TRBD2 (6 bases). The germline CDR1 and CDR2 sequences are SGHAT and FQNNGV. The V and J ends lost 8 bases and 4 bases respectively, with 15 bases between them. The CDR3 contains 14 residues. The CDR3: CASGSAEGYNEQFF. The CDR3 coding sequence is TGTGCCAGCGGCTCAGCGGAGGGATACAATGAGCAGTTCTTC. The whole variable domain, filled in from reference TRBV11-2 and TRBJ2-1, reads EAGVAQSPRYKIIEKRQSVAFWCNPISGHATLYWYQQILGQGPKLLIQFQNNGVVDDSQLPKDRFSAERLKGVDSTLKIQPAKLEDSAVYLCASGSAEGYNEQFFGPGTRLTVL.

A word on this clonotype: A read error may account for a junction end that differs from germline. The rearrangement joins TRBV20-1 to TRBJ2-7, with 8 bases that match TRBD1. The CDR3 totals 15 residues. Germline V gene lookup returns CDR1 DFQATT and CDR2 SNEGSKA (reference sequence). The CDR3 region has the DNA TGCAGTGCTAAAGTCATGACAGGGGACTCCTATGAGCAGTACTTC. Protein sequence: CSAKVMTGDSYEQYF.

The chain couples TRBV11-2 to TRBJ2-7; D is ambiguous. Trimming stripped 0 bases from V and 3 bases from J, with 12 bases between. The CDR3 has 15 amino acids. Germline CDR1 SGHAT, CDR2 FQNNGV. The CDR3 loop reads CASSLDTVIYYEQYV. CDR3 nucleotides: TGTGCCAGCAGCTTAGATACGGTGATCTACTACGAGCAGTACGTC.

As regards this clonotype: With a much larger clone just one base away, this may be a read error. The V gene is TRBV6-6, the J gene TRBJ2-4; the D is unclear. The ends were cut back, 10 bases at V and 3 bases at J, with 22 bases in the middle. The CDR3 totals 16 residues. The germline gives CDR1 MNHNY, CDR2 SVGAGI (reference sequence). The CDR3 coding sequence is TGTGCCAACAGCCACGGACGGACGGGCGGCAAAAACATTCAGTACTTC. Translated, it gives CANSHGRTGGKNIQYF.

With respect to this clonotype: A read error is possible here, since a much larger clone lies one base away. V usage is TRBV6-5 and J usage is TRBJ2-7; either TRBD1 or TRBD2 may fit D (5 bases each). Germline CDR1 MNHEY, CDR2 SVGAGI. The CDR3 covers 13 residues. The CDR3 DNA reads TGTGCCAGCCGAAGGGACGCCACCTACGAGCGGTACTTC. This sequence encodes CASRRDATYERYF.

As concerns this clonotype: At one of its ends the junction is not consistent with the germline gene, which may arise from a read error. The V call is TRBV11-2, the J call TRBJ2-1; 8 nucleotides line up with TRBD2. The CDR3 sequence is 15 residues long. Germline lookup yields CDR1 SGHAT and CDR2 FQNNGV. DNA of the CDR3: TGTCCCAGCAGCTCCACGGGAGGGTTTTTCAAAGAGCGGTTCTTC. Amino acids: CPSSSTGGFFKERFF.

Comments on this clonotype: The germline gene is not matched at one end of the junction; a read error may be the cause. CDR3 DNA sequence: TGTGCCAGCGGCTTTCAGGGGTCGAGGGATAGCACAGATACGCAGTATTTT. Protein sequence: CASGFQGSRDSTDTQYF. The genes are TRBV11-3 and TRBJ2-3, with D perhaps matching TRBD1 (6 bases). The CDR3 spans 17 residues. Germline CDR1 SGHNT, CDR2 YENEEA.

Note on this clonotype: Just one base apart from a much larger clone, this may be a read error. The V call is TRBV6-2 or TRBV6-3, the J call TRBJ2-7, with unresolved D. Trimming removed 6 bases at V and 5 bases at J, with 17 bases between. The CDR3 has 14 residues. Germline V gives CDR1 MNHEY, CDR2 SVGEGT. Here the CDR3 DNA reads TGTGCCAGCAGATATCGACCCCCCCAGGACGAGCAGTACTTC. It specifies CASRYRPPQDEQYF.

Points on this clonotype: One end of the junction fails to match germline, which may point to a read error. The rearrangement uses TRBV19 and TRBJ2-3; D might be TRBD2 (5 bases). Germline CDR1 reads LNHDA; CDR2 reads SQIVND (reference sequence). The CDR3 consists of 16 residues. CDR3 protein: CPSTALFTADTDTQYF. CDR3 DNA sequence: TGTCCCAGTACCGCACTGTTCACAGCGGACACAGATACGCAGTATTTT.

This clonotype showed up just a few times. This could be a read error, since a much larger clone is one nucleotide away. This rearrangement joins TRBV12-3 or TRBV12-4 to TRBJ2-1, with 9 positions matching TRBD1. The CDR3 has 17 residues. The DNA of the CDR3 is TGTGTCAGCAGTTTAGAAACGGACAGGGGTTCCTACAATGAGCAGTTCTTC. Translated: CVSSLETDRGSYNEQFF.

This clonotype was recorded once. A clone one base away is much larger, so this may be a read error. V and J are TRBV20-1 and TRBJ2-4; the match to TRBD2 covers 16 bases. CDR1 and CDR2 from the germline V gene are DFQATT and SNEGSKA (reference sequence). This CDR3 spans 19 amino acids. CDR3 sequence reads: CSAKPGLAGGGEAINIQYF. The DNA for the CDR3 is TGCAGTGCTAAGCCGGGACTAGCGGGAGGGGGAGAAGCCATAAACATTCAGTACTTC.

The J gene is TRBJ2-1, the V gene TRBV11-2; D is possibly TRBD1 or TRBD2 (5 bases each). The length of the CDR3 is 15 residues. Germline loops: CDR1 SGHAT, CDR2 FQNNGV. The V end lost 8 bases, the J end lost 3 bases, and 17 bases lay between the germline ends. In nucleotides, the CDR3 is TGTGCCAGCCGCCTACGGACAAGCGGCTACAATGAGCAGTTCTTC. As protein: CASRLRTSGYNEQFF.

The chain couples TRBV11-2 to TRBJ2-5; D is possibly TRBD2 (6 bases). CDR1 is SGHAT and CDR2 is FQNNGV in the germline V gene. This CDR3 has 15 residues. The germline V and J ends were trimmed by 6 bases and 9 bases, with 23 bases remaining between them. CDR3 sequence: CASSRLGTPGEAQYF. Written as DNA, the CDR3 is TGTGCCAGCAGTCGACTCGGGACTCCCGGGGAGGCCCAGTACTTC.

This clonotype has only a few counts. V is TRBV4-1 and J is TRBJ2-7; 7 nucleotides line up with TRBD2. The V gene end was trimmed by 0 bases and the J gene end by 4 bases; junction bases not matched to a gene: 9. CDR1 and CDR2 (germline): MGHRA, YSYEKL. This CDR3 has 16 amino acids. The CDR3 nucleotides are TGCGCCAGCAGCCAAGATGAGACGGGAGGTACGTACGAGCAGTACTTC. Translation: CASSQDETGGTYEQYF.